A selection of T cell receptor beta chains follows, all from one sample in a study of CD8+ T cells in alopecia areata. Some clones are missing from TCRdb's copy, which holds only in-frame ones; the method was immunoSEQ multiplex PCR. Of about 180,000 clones in the sample, 40% to 65% are singletons; the top ten hold about 9.5%. The source was CD8+ T cells sorted from blood, collected around week 53, from a patient treated with tofacitinib. The receptors come from a human donor with alopecia areata. Each CDR3 is given with its conserved first and last residue. The D gene is left open where the match is weak. Clone size is not always given. Where it is, it says once, few, many or a class for expanded clones.

v_call	d_call	j_call	clone_size	cdr3_aa	cdr3_nt
TRBV5-6	TRBD1	TRBJ1-6	once	CASSLATGNNSPLHF	TGTGCCAGCAGCTTGGCGACAGGGAATAATTCACCCCTCCACTTT
TRBV27	.	TRBJ2-7	few	CASSRDGGSYEQYF	TGTGCCAGCAGCAGGGACGGTGGCTCCTACGAGCAGTACTTC
TRBV20-1	.	TRBJ2-7	.	CSARGTSEQYF	TGCAGTGCTAGAGGGACCTCTGAGCAGTACTTC
TRBV5-1	TRBD1	TRBJ2-2	.	CASSPAGQGISGELFF	TGCGCCAGCAGTCCAGCGGGACAGGGGATATCCGGGGAGCTGTTTTTT
TRBV2	.	TRBJ2-2	.	CASSEEGKIGELFF	TGTGCCAGCAGTGAAGAAGGGAAAATCGGGGAGCTGTTTTTT
TRBV7-2	TRBD1	TRBJ1-2	.	CASSPMTGGTYGYTF	TGTGCCAGCAGCCCAATGACAGGGGGCACCTATGGCTACACCTTC
TRBV30	TRBD1	TRBJ2-5	few	CAWSVGTGSETQYF	TGTGCCTGGAGTGTAGGGACAGGGAGCGAGACCCAGTACTTC
TRBV6-5	.	TRBJ2-1	.	CASSYSSRDNEQFF	TGTGCCAGCAGTTACTCGAGCAGAGACAATGAACAGTTCTTC
TRBV11-2	.	TRBJ2-1	.	CASSFRDSYEQFF	TGTGCCAGCAGCTTCCGAGACAGCTATGAGCAGTTCTTC
TRBV2	.	TRBJ1-3	.	CASSEAPQYSGNTIYF	TGTGCCAGCAGTGAAGCGCCTCAATACTCTGGAAACACCATATATTTT